The rows below give T cell receptor beta chains drawn from one sample of a study of identical twins. One entry per CDR3 protein results from TCRdb running MiXCR on the 5' RACE reads. The sample has a few hundred thousand distinct CDR3 sequences, roughly 9.5% seen once. The same data also contributed to another study, on yellow fever vaccine responses in identical twins.

Specimen: PBMCs. Receptor source: a woman between 18 and 29 years old in good health. Each CDR3 is given with its conserved first and last residue. A D gene is named only where the DNA matches it firmly. Clone sizes are given selectively: once, few, many, or a class where the clone is expanded.

j_gene	abundance	v_gene	d_gene	CDR3aa	CDR3nt
TRBJ2-3	many	TRBV5-5	TRBD1	CASGQGTDTQYF	TGTGCCAGCGGACAGGGGACAGATACGCAGTATTTT
TRBJ2-2	many	TRBV3-1	NA	CASSPDSMTENTGELFF	TGTGCCAGCAGCCCTGATAGTATGACAGAGAACACCGGGGAGCTGTTTTTT
TRBJ2-3	few	TRBV25-1	TRBD2	CASSELIAGGPDTQYF	TGTGCCAGCAGTGAATTAATAGCGGGAGGGCCCGATACGCAGTATTTT
TRBJ2-1	NA	TRBV6-2/TRBV6-3	NA	CATSGPSYNEQFF	TGTGCCACCTCCGGTCCGTCCTACAATGAGCAGTTCTTC
TRBJ2-6	NA	TRBV5-1	TRBD1	CASSLTGGSGANVLTF	TGCGCCAGCAGCTTAACAGGGGGCTCTGGGGCCAACGTCCTGACTTTC
TRBJ2-3	NA	TRBV5-1	NA	CASRPGVSTDTQYF	TGCGCCAGCAGGCCGGGCGTCTCCACAGATACGCAGTATTTT
TRBJ1-1	many	TRBV27	NA	CASSLPGMNTEAFF	TGTGCCAGCAGTTTACCAGGGATGAACACTGAAGCTTTCTTT
TRBJ2-3	NA	TRBV2	NA	CASSARFTDTQYF	TGTGCCAGCAGTGCGCGGTTCACAGATACGCAGTATTTT
TRBJ1-4	many	TRBV7-3	NA	CASSLEVQGGEKLFF	TGTGCCAGCAGCTTAGAGGTTCAGGGTGGGGAAAAACTGTTTTTT
TRBJ2-1	many	TRBV11-2	NA	CAAGTAPYNEQFF	TGTGCGGCGGGGACTGCACCCTACAATGAGCAGTTCTTC
TRBJ2-2	NA	TRBV7-9	TRBD1	CASSPTGGKAGELFF	TGTGCCAGCAGTCCTACAGGGGGCAAGGCCGGGGAGCTGTTTTTT
TRBJ1-1	few	TRBV5-6	TRBD1	CASSFMTGGHEAFF	TGTGCCAGCAGCTTTATGACAGGGGGCCATGAAGCTTTCTTT
TRBJ2-3	NA	TRBV7-8	TRBD2	CASSLAFGGLAPYF	TGTGCCAGCAGCTTAGCGTTCGGGGGACTAGCGCCGTATTTT
TRBJ2-3	many	TRBV10-1	NA	CASSVGLAADTQYF	TGCGCCAGCAGTGTGGGCCTAGCCGCCGATACGCAGTATTTT
TRBJ2-7	few	TRBV12-3/TRBV12-4	TRBD1	CASSVTGMSEQYF	TGTGCCAGCAGTGTGACAGGGATGAGCGAGCAGTACTTC
TRBJ2-5	many	TRBV2	TRBD2	CASTMTSGRGETQYF	TGTGCCAGCACCATGACTAGCGGCCGGGGAGAGACCCAGTACTTC
TRBJ1-1	few	TRBV20-1	NA	CSASPSANTEAFF	TGCAGTGCTAGCCCATCAGCGAACACTGAAGCTTTCTTT
TRBJ1-2	few	TRBV12-3/TRBV12-4	TRBD1	CASSYPGTGRGYTF	TGTGCCAGCAGTTACCCCGGGACAGGGAGAGGCTACACCTTC
TRBJ2-2	NA	TRBV27	NA	CASRGKPNTGELFF	TGTGCCAGCCGGGGAAAACCGAACACCGGGGAGCTGTTTTTT
TRBJ2-7	many	TRBV12-3/TRBV12-4	TRBD2	CASSPRLANIAYEQYF	TGTGCCAGCAGTCCCCGACTAGCGAACATTGCCTACGAGCAGTACTTC
TRBJ2-7	NA	TRBV20-1	NA	CSAIGPGTYEQYF	TGCAGTGCCATCGGACCGGGGACCTACGAGCAGTACTTC
TRBJ2-5	NA	TRBV5-1	NA	CASSPVGPGETQYF	TGCGCCAGCAGCCCCGTTGGGCCAGGGGAGACCCAGTACTTC
TRBJ2-3	few	TRBV10-3	TRBD2	CAISEMAGGGTDTQYF	TGTGCCATCAGCGAGATGGCGGGGGGCGGTACAGATACGCAGTATTTT
TRBJ1-5	NA	TRBV20-1	TRBD1	CSAPPAGGYQPQHF	TGCAGTGCCCCCCCCGCAGGGGGTTATCAGCCCCAGCATTTT
TRBJ2-1	many	TRBV7-8	TRBD2	CASSLGSGRGAYNEQFF	TGTGCCAGCAGCTTAGGAAGTGGGCGGGGGGCCTACAATGAGCAGTTCTTC
TRBJ2-7	few	TRBV11-1	TRBD2	CASSPLFRSAGEGYEQYF	TGTGCCAGCAGCCCCCTTTTTAGGTCAGCGGGAGAAGGATACGAGCAGTACTTC
TRBJ2-2	NA	TRBV20-1	NA	CSASIFGRLFF	TGCAGTGCTAGCATATTCGGCAGGCTGTTTTTT
TRBJ2-3	NA	TRBV12-3/TRBV12-4	TRBD2	CASSLRTSGTDTQYF	TGTGCCAGCAGTTTAAGAACTAGCGGCACAGATACGCAGTATTTT
TRBJ2-2	many	TRBV12-3/TRBV12-4	NA	CASSPDRFPNTGELFF	TGTGCCAGCAGCCCCGACAGGTTCCCGAACACCGGGGAGCTGTTTTTT
TRBJ1-1	many	TRBV12-3/TRBV12-4	NA	CASSPGRLNTEAFF	TGTGCCAGCAGTCCGGGACGCTTGAACACTGAAGCTTTCTTT
TRBJ2-3	NA	TRBV9	NA	CASSVATTSTDTQYF	TGTGCCAGCAGCGTAGCTACGACTAGCACAGATACGCAGTATTTT
TRBJ2-1	many	TRBV20-1	NA	CSASGRRPNNEQFF	TGCAGTGCTAGCGGGCGTCGGCCAAACAATGAGCAGTTCTTC
TRBJ2-5	once	TRBV29-1	NA	CSVEALETQYF	TGCAGCGTTGAAGCGCTTGAGACCCAGTACTTC
TRBJ2-5	few	TRBV4-3	NA	CASSQDAGAPETQYF	TGCGCCAGCAGCCAAGATGCAGGGGCTCCGGAGACCCAGTACTTC
TRBJ1-5	NA	TRBV15	TRBD1	CATSVTLRGSNQPQHF	TGTGCCACCAGCGTAACTCTCAGGGGGAGCAATCAGCCCCAGCATTTT
TRBJ2-7	many	TRBV5-1	TRBD1	CASSFETGENYEQYF	TGCGCCAGCAGCTTCGAGACAGGGGAGAACTACGAGCAGTACTTC
TRBJ2-7	NA	TRBV6-2/TRBV6-3	NA	CASSYVGPSYEQYF	TGTGCCAGCAGTTACGTAGGGCCCTCCTACGAGCAGTACTTC
TRBJ2-2	few	TRBV6-4	NA	CASSDSSETGELFF	TGTGCCAGCAGTGACTCTAGCGAAACCGGGGAGCTGTTTTTT
TRBJ2-5	NA	TRBV28	NA	CASSLPTAWGETQYF	TGTGCCAGCAGTTTACCGACAGCCTGGGGAGAGACCCAGTACTTC
TRBJ2-7	few	TRBV3-1	TRBD1	CASSQRSRGSYEQYF	TGTGCCAGCAGCCAACGGAGCAGGGGGTCCTACGAGCAGTACTTC
TRBJ2-2	few	TRBV15	NA	CATSRDLGRGKTGELFF	TGTGCCACCAGCAGAGATTTGGGGCGGGGAAAGACCGGGGAGCTGTTTTTT
TRBJ2-6	once	TRBV2	TRBD1	CASCQSPGTGGGANVLTF	TGTGCCAGCTGCCAAAGTCCCGGGACAGGGGGTGGGGCCAACGTCCTGACTTTC
TRBJ2-2	NA	TRBV5-1	NA	CASSLASQRGRGTGELFF	TGCGCCAGCAGCTTGGCCTCTCAACGAGGCCGTGGGACCGGGGAGCTGTTTTTT
TRBJ2-3	few	TRBV3-1	TRBD2	CASSQVVPQRLAGGPTDTQYF	TGTGCCAGCAGCCAAGTAGTACCCCAAAGACTAGCGGGGGGCCCAACAGATACGCAGTATTTT
TRBJ1-5	NA	TRBV29-1	NA	CSVEEGQDQPQHF	TGCAGCGTTGAGGAGGGGCAGGATCAGCCCCAGCATTTT
TRBJ2-7	NA	TRBV6-5	TRBD1	CASSYSMWTGAYEQYF	TGTGCCAGCAGTTACTCGATGTGGACAGGGGCCTACGAGCAGTACTTC
TRBJ2-7	many	TRBV7-9	TRBD2	CASSLTLAGDYEQYF	TGTGCCAGCAGCTTAACCCTAGCGGGAGATTACGAGCAGTACTTC
TRBJ2-3	NA	TRBV14	NA	CASSHGGGAITDTQYF	TGTGCCAGCAGCCACGGTGGCGGGGCAATCACAGATACGCAGTATTTT
TRBJ2-2	NA	TRBV7-2	TRBD2	CASSLAGTSEEELFF	TGTGCCAGCAGCTTAGCCGGGACTAGCGAAGAGGAGCTGTTTTTT
TRBJ2-1	many	TRBV7-8	NA	CASSSLGDEQFF	TGTGCCAGCAGCTCACTGGGCGATGAGCAGTTCTTC
TRBJ2-4	few	TRBV18	NA	CASSQETGTQNIQYF	TGTGCCAGCTCGCAAGAAACAGGGACCCAAAACATTCAGTACTTC
TRBJ2-2	NA	TRBV2	NA	CASSLGGVQNTGELFF	TGTGCCAGCAGCCTCGGTGGGGTCCAGAACACCGGGGAGCTGTTTTTT
TRBJ2-7	many	TRBV29-1	NA	CSVGAPSSYEQYF	TGCAGCGTCGGGGCACCAAGCTCCTACGAGCAGTACTTC